This note documents a single T cell receptor (beta chain) sequence. Its antigen remains unidentified. A second PCR, run for about 7 to 11 cycles, used a sample-barcoded 5' primer plus a J-beta primer mix. Each CDR3 protein gets one entry after TCRdb re-called the 5' RACE reads with MiXCR. The table has roughly 2 million distinct CDR3 sequences, about 50% seen once. This record comes from a study of blood T cells in healthy people across ages. Study overall: Capture by template switching was about one barcoded beta molecule per two T cells. Notes on the study in general: Correlation between TCR beta diversity and naive T cell percentage was strong. Estimates of total diversity, which came from one million sequenced T cells, were considered to be underestimates. Among T cells, TCR beta diversity per million cells dropped roughly linearly as age rose.

The length of the CDR3 is 17 residues. V dropped 0 bases and J dropped 2 bases, with 14 bases sitting between them. Germline CDR1 reads SNHLY; CDR2 reads FYNNEI. The sequencing input was blood. This receptor was identified in a woman between 35 and 50 years old in good health. The chain carries TRBV2 and TRBJ2-4; D is perhaps TRBD2 (6 bases). CDR3 residues: CASSEARGKGTKNIQYF. CDR3 in DNA: TGTGCCAGCAGTGAAGCGCGGGGAAAGGGGACCAAAAACATTCAGTACTTC.